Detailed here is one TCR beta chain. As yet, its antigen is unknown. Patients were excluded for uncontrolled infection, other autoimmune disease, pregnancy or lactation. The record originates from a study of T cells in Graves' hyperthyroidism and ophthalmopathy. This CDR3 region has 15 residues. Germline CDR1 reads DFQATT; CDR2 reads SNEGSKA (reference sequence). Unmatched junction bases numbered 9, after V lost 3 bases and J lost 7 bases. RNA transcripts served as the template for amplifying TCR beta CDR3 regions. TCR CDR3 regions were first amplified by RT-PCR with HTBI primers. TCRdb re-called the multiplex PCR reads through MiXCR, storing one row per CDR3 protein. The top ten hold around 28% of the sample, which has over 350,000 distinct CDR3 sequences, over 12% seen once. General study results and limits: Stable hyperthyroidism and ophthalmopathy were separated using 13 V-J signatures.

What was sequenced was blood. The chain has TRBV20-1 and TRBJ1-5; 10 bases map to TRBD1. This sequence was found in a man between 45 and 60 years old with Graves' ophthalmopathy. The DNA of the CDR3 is TGCAGTGCTAGCCGGGGCGGACAGGGGGTCCAGCCCCAGCATTTT. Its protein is CSASRGGQGVQPQHF.